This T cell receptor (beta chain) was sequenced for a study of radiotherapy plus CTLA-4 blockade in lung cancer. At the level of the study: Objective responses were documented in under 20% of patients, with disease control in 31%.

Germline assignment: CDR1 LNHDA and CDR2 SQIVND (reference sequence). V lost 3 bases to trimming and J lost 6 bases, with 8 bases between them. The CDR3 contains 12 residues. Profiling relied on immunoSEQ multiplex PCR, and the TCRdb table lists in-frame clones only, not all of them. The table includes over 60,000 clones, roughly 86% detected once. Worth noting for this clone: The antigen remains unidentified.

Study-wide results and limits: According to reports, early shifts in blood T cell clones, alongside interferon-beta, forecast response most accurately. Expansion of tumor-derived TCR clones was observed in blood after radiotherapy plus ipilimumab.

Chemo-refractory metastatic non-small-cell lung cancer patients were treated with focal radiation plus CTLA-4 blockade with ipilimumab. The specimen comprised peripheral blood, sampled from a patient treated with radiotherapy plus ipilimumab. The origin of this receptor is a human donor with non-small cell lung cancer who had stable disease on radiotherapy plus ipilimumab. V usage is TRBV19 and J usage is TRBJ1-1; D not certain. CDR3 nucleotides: TGTGCCAGTAGTATCCCACGGCCTGAAGCTTTCTTT. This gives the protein CASSIPRPEAFF.